The next 26 T cell receptor beta chains were all read from a single sample in a study of blood T cell repertoires in COVID-19 (TCRdb year 2020). The library came from the immunoSEQ multiplex PCR assay. In TCRdb, the immuneACCESS table is reduced to in-frame sequences with V and J assigned. These tables do not hold every clone; where another copy was compared, an unresolved V gene accounts for under half, and the others remain unexplained. Across this sample there are fewer than 200,000 clones, with roughly 84% seen only once. Together, the top ten hold 1% to 1.5% of the sample. The sequencing input was peripheral blood. The receptors stem from a man between 60 and 70 years old who had recovered from COVID-19.

The CDR3 protein is CASSQARQGQLTLHF. The CDR3 region has the DNA TGTGCCAGCAGCCAAGCCCGACAGGGACAGCTTACCCTCCACTTT. This sequence joins TRBV4-2 and TRBJ1-6; TRBD1 matches at 7 bases. The CDR3 covers 15 residues. Germline trimming cut 1 base from V and 14 bases from J; bases unmatched to any gene: 11. CDR1 and CDR2 (germline): LGHNA, YNFKEQ.

This chain uses TRBV5-8 with TRBJ2-5; 14 positions agree with TRBD2. Germline CDR1 reads SGHTS; CDR2 reads YDEGEE. The CDR3 consists of 19 residues. The V gene end was trimmed by 0 bases and the J gene end by 2 bases; junction bases not matched to a gene: 9. Written as DNA, the CDR3 is TGTGCCAGCAGCTTGGGGGGGACTAGCGGGGGCGCAAATCAAGAGACCCAGTACTTC. Encoded protein: CASSLGGTSGGANQETQYF. The complete variable domain, with remaining parts taken from reference TRBV5-8 and TRBJ2-5, reads EAGVTQSPTHLIKTRGQQATLRCSPISGHTSVYWYQQALGLGLQFLLWYDEGEERNRGNFPPRFSGRQFPNYSSELNVNALELEDSALYLCASSLGGTSGGANQETQYFGPGTRLLVL.

The V call is TRBV21-1, the J call TRBJ1-4; the table's TRBD1 call for D was not verified on the DNA. TRBV21-1 is a pseudogene. This CDR3 comprises 9 residues. The CDR3 protein is CASEGNRGF. As DNA, the CDR3 is TGTGCCAGCGAGGGTAACAGGGGGTTT.

J is TRBJ1-2 and V is TRBV9; TRBD1 is a possible D gene (6 bases). The CDR3 has 13 residues. V lost 6 bases to trimming and J lost 2 bases, with 11 bases between them. Germline V CDR1 and CDR2: SGDLS, YYNGEE. The CDR3 DNA follows: TGTGCCAGCACCCCAGGGGAGAACTATGGCTACACCTTC. Translation: CASTPGENYGYTF. The whole variable domain, remainder taken from reference TRBV9 and TRBJ1-2, is DSGVTQTPKHLITATGQRVTLRCSPRSGDLSVYWYQQSLDQGLQFLIQYYNGEERAKGNILERFSAQQFPDLHSELNLSSLELGDSALYFCASTPGENYGYTFGSGTRLTVV.

The V gene is TRBV5-1, the J gene TRBJ2-1; 7 bases align to TRBD2. The germline V gene encodes CDR1 SGHRS and CDR2 YFSETQ. The J segment lost 2 bases and the V segment lost 0 bases, leaving 2 bases of the junction unmatched. There are 15 residues in the CDR3. CDR3 residues: CASSLEGRAYNEQFF. The CDR3 DNA reads as TGCGCCAGCAGCTTGGAGGGGAGGGCCTACAATGAGCAGTTCTTC. The full variable domain, completed using reference TRBV5-1 and TRBJ2-1, is KAGVTQTPRYLIKTRGQQVTLSCSPISGHRSVSWYQQTPGQGLQFLFEYFSETQRNKGNFPGRFSGRQFSNSRSEMNVSTLELGDSALYLCASSLEGRAYNEQFFGPGTRLTVL.

The chain has TRBV19 and TRBJ1-4; 9 bases map to TRBD1. The trim removed 4 bases at V and 0 bases at J, leaving 15 bases unmatched. The CDR3 sequence is 20 residues long. Germline V lookup: CDR1 LNHDA, CDR2 SQIVND (reference sequence). CDR3 nucleotides: TGTGCCAGTAGTACACCCCCGGGGACAGGGCGACTTTCAACTAATGAAAAACTGTTTTTT. Protein product: CASSTPPGTGRLSTNEKLFF.

The CDR3 nucleotides read TGTGCCAGCGGAGAGGCAGATTCGAACACCGGGGAGCTGTTTTTT. Amino acids: CASGEADSNTGELFF. This chain links TRBV9 with TRBJ2-2; D unresolved. CDR1 is SGDLS and CDR2 is YYNGEE in the germline V gene. V was shortened by 7 bases and J by 0 bases, with 13 bases between the two germline ends. The CDR3 length is 15 residues.

The chain employs TRBV19 and TRBJ1-1, with 8 bases fitting TRBD1. V was clipped by 2 bases and J by 4 bases; unmatched bases: 3. In germline, CDR1 is LNHDA, CDR2 SQIVND (reference sequence). The CDR3 sequence is 14 residues long. In nucleotides, the CDR3 is TGTGCCAGTAGTATACAGGGGGCGGGCACTGAAGCTTTCTTT. As protein: CASSIQGAGTEAFF.

The V gene is TRBV4-2, the J gene TRBJ2-6, with 7 positions matching TRBD1. The junction had 6 bases not matched to a gene; V was cut back by 1 base and J by 0 bases. Germline CDR1 reads LGHNA; CDR2 reads YNFKEQ. The CDR3 extends over 18 amino acids. CDR3 loop: CASSQVGQALSGANVLTF. The CDR3 bases are TGTGCCAGCAGCCAAGTCGGACAGGCCCTCTCTGGGGCCAACGTCCTGACTTTC.

Concerning this clone: Other DNA sequences in this specimen translate into the identical CDR3. The chain couples TRBV19 to TRBJ2-5, with no clear D. This CDR3 is built from 11 residues. The germline V gene has CDR1 LNHDA and CDR2 SQIVND (reference sequence). The V and J ends lost 5 bases and 1 base respectively, with 2 bases between them. The CDR3 spells CASSLQETQYF. CDR3 nucleotides: TGTGCCAGTAGTCTCCAAGAGACCCAGTACTTC.

V is TRBV9 and J is TRBJ2-3; 12 nucleotides align to TRBD2. Germline V CDR1 and CDR2: SGDLS, YYNGEE. The CDR3 has 14 amino acids. The ends lost 0 bases at V and 13 bases at J; junction bases unmatched: 6. CDR3 coding DNA: TGTGCCAGCAGCGTAGGCCTAGCGGGGGGGCCAGAGTATTTT. This sequence encodes CASSVGLAGGPEYF.

The V call is TRBV12-5, the J call TRBJ2-1, with 8 bases that match TRBD2. The CDR3 consists of 16 residues. Looked up from germline, CDR1 is LGHNT and CDR2 is FRNRAP. V gave up 0 bases and J gave up 9 bases; unmatched junction bases: 10. DNA for the CDR3: TGTGCTAGTGGTTTGGTACGATTCGGGGGGGCGGTTGAGCAGTTCTTC. Its translation: CASGLVRFGGAVEQFF.

The chain employs TRBV6-5 and TRBJ2-7, with 11 bases identical to TRBD2. Trimming removed 0 bases from V and 6 bases from J; junction bases left unmatched: 4. The germline gives CDR1 MNHEY, CDR2 SVGAGI. There are 15 residues in the CDR3. CDR3: CASSYSPLAGVEQYF. The CDR3 nucleotides are TGTGCCAGCAGTTACTCGCCACTAGCGGGGGTCGAGCAGTACTTC.

As concerns this clone: The identical CDR3 is also encoded by other nucleotide sequences in the sample. The rearrangement links TRBV5-4 to TRBJ2-3; 11 nucleotides match TRBD2. Germline values: CDR1 SGHNT, CDR2 YYREEE (reference sequence). V lost 2 bases, J lost 6 bases, and 2 bases stayed unmatched. This CDR3 contains 14 residues. As DNA, the CDR3 is TGTGCCAGCAGCTTTAGCGGGGGGGCGGATACGCAGTATTTT. Residues: CASSFSGGADTQYF.

The chain recombines TRBV5-4 with TRBJ2-1; TRBD1 is a possible D gene (5 bases). The germline V gene has CDR1 SGHNT and CDR2 YYREEE (reference sequence). CDR3 length: 17 amino acids. Trimming left V 6 bases short and J 0 bases short, with 19 bases between. The CDR3 nucleotides read TGTGCCAGCAAACTACAGGACCGAAGGAGCTCCTACAATGAGCAGTTCTTC. It codes for CASKLQDRRSSYNEQFF. The whole variable domain, remainder taken from reference TRBV5-4 and TRBJ2-1, is ETGVTQSPTHLIKTRGQQVTLRCSSQSGHNTVSWYQQALGQGPQFIFQYYREEENGRGNFPPRFSGLQFPNYSSELNVNALELDDSALYLCASKLQDRRSSYNEQFFGPGTRLTVL.

The V and J genes are TRBV2 and TRBJ1-3; 8 positions match TRBD1. The CDR3 is 20 amino acids. V lost 7 bases and J lost 0; bases outside the gene matches: 20. CDR1 is SNHLY and CDR2 is FYNNEI in the germline V gene. The CDR3 spells CASTRTTNQGARYSGNTIYF. The CDR3 nucleotides read TGTGCCAGCACCCGAACAACTAACCAGGGGGCCCGATACTCTGGAAACACCATATATTTT.

This CDR3 reads CAISGSSGGTQQYF. The CDR3 nucleotides read TGTGCCATCAGTGGGTCTAGCGGGGGTACGCAGCAGTACTTC. The rearrangement links TRBV10-3 to TRBJ2-7; 10 nucleotides match TRBD2. V gave up 4 bases and J gave up 8 bases; unmatched junction bases: 8. The CDR3 is 14 residues long. CDR1 and CDR2 from the germline V gene are ENHRY and SYGVKD.

This clone is a singleton in its sample. The chain uses TRBV7-6 and TRBJ2-5, with TRBD1 as a possible D gene (5 bases). This CDR3 is 13 amino acids long. V dropped 5 bases and J dropped 5 bases, with 12 bases sitting between them. The V gene's germline CDR1 is SGHVS and CDR2 FNYEAQ. CDR3 nucleotide sequence: TGTGCCAGCAGCCCTGCAGGGAACGAGACCCAGTACTTC. Translation gives CASSPAGNETQYF.

The gene calls are TRBV18 and TRBJ2-7, with D maybe TRBD1 (6 bases). This CDR3 contains 13 residues. V dropped 3 bases and J dropped 3 bases, with 9 bases sitting between them. CDR1 KGHSH and CDR2 LQKENI come from the germline V gene. CDR3 nucleotides: TGTGCCAGCTCACCCACAGGGAACTACGAGCAGTACTTC. The encoded protein is CASSPTGNYEQYF.

The V and J genes are TRBV5-1 and TRBJ1-5, with 8 nucleotides matching TRBD1. The CDR3 contains 15 residues. J was trimmed by 4 bases and V by 5 bases; bases with no gene match: 8. Germline-derived CDR1 and CDR2 are SGHRS and YFSETQ. The CDR3 coding sequence is TGCGCCAGCAGTCCAACAGGGGGAACGAATCAGCCCCAGCATTTT. Amino acid sequence: CASSPTGGTNQPQHF.

The genes are TRBV2 and TRBJ1-1; D unclear. This CDR3 is built from 13 residues. The V and J ends lost 3 bases and 5 bases respectively, with 10 bases between them. Germline V gives CDR1 SNHLY, CDR2 FYNNEI. The CDR3 is CASSDALSTEAFF. For the CDR3, the DNA is TGTGCCAGCAGTGACGCGTTAAGTACTGAAGCTTTCTTT.

The rearrangement joins TRBV6-6 to TRBJ1-5; D is ambiguous. CDR3 length: 17 residues. Germline-derived CDR1 and CDR2 are MNHNY and SVGAGI (reference sequence). The germline V and J ends were trimmed by 5 bases and 5 bases, with 22 bases remaining between them. The CDR3 here is CASSPAGGIDSDQPQHF. The CDR3 region has the DNA TGTGCCAGCAGTCCCGCCGGAGGGATAGATTCGGATCAGCCCCAGCATTTT.

The V call is TRBV9, the J call TRBJ1-2, with TRBD1 identical over 9 bases. The CDR3 runs 14 residues. Germline CDR1 is SGDLS and CDR2 is YYNGEE. V was clipped by 4 bases and J by 6 bases; unmatched bases: 7. This CDR3 is CASSPWDREDGYTF. CDR3 nucleotides: TGTGCCAGCAGCCCCTGGGACAGGGAGGATGGCTACACCTTC.

The V call is TRBV9, the J call TRBJ2-3, with TRBD1 as a possible D gene (5 bases). The germline gives CDR1 SGDLS, CDR2 YYNGEE. The CDR3 extends over 16 amino acids. Trimming pared 4 bases from V and 2 bases from J, leaving 17 bases between. CDR3 bases: TGTGCCAGCAGCAAACAGTGGGGCCGATCCACAGATACGCAGTATTTT. The encoded protein is CASSKQWGRSTDTQYF.

The V call is TRBV6-6, the J call TRBJ2-5; D is perhaps TRBD2 (5 bases). This CDR3 is built from 15 residues. From germline, CDR1 is MNHNY and CDR2 SVGAGI (reference sequence). V was shortened by 5 bases and J by 7 bases, with 20 bases between the two germline ends. CDR3 amino acids: CASSELSGGRGTQYF. The CDR3 nucleotides read TGTGCCAGCAGTGAGCTTTCGGGCGGCCGGGGGACCCAGTACTTC.

This chain links TRBV6-5 with TRBJ1-1; TRBD1 agrees at 8 bases. This CDR3 has 14 amino acids. Germline V CDR1 and CDR2: MNHEY, SVGAGI. V lost 8 bases to trimming and J lost 1 base; unmatched junction nucleotides: 6. As DNA, the CDR3 is TGTGCCAGCGCCACCGGGACAGGGAACACTGAAGCTTTCTTT. Protein sequence: CASATGTGNTEAFF.